The 10 T cell receptor beta chains reported below all come from one sample, sequenced in a study of cytomegalovirus exposure and HLA in healthy donors. A multiplex PCR was run with 60 Vbeta primers and 13 Jbeta primers. TCRdb's copy holds only in-frame clones and misses some; the assay was immunoSEQ multiplex PCR. The sample contains about 160,000 clones, almost 85% of which appear only once. The sequenced material came from PBMCs. Every receptor here comes from a man aged 25 to 40 in good health and CMV-seronegative.

The chain recombines TRBV11-3 with TRBJ2-7; 7 bases line up with TRBD1. The germline V gene encodes CDR1 SGHNT and CDR2 YENEEA. The CDR3 extends over 17 amino acids. Trimming cost V 4 bases and J 3 bases; bases outside gene matches: 15. The chain's CDR3 is CASSYTPRKGALYEQYF. In nucleotides, the CDR3 is TGTGCCAGCAGCTATACCCCGCGGAAGGGGGCTCTCTACGAGCAGTACTTC.

The chain is built from TRBV5-1 and TRBJ1-2; 7 nucleotides align to TRBD1. Germline-derived CDR1 and CDR2 are SGHRS and YFSETQ. The CDR3 spans 14 residues. Trimming removed 4 bases from V and 8 bases from J; junction bases left unmatched: 11. This CDR3 is CASSPTTGQSGYTF. In DNA, the CDR3 is TGCGCCAGCAGCCCAACGACAGGGCAATCGGGCTACACCTTC.

V usage is TRBV4-3 and J usage is TRBJ2-5; 10 nucleotides align to TRBD2. The J call may be in error: the DNA end matches TRBJ2-7 better. CDR1 LGHNA and CDR2 YSLEER come from the germline V gene. The CDR3 loop spans 16 amino acids. The CDR3 loop reads CASSQDMVAGGYEQYF. CDR3 sequence (DNA): TGCGCCAGCAGCCAAGATATGGTAGCGGGAGGCTACGAGCAGTACTTC.

This clone was seen just once. The chain is built from TRBV29-1 and TRBJ1-2, with D uncertain. There are 11 residues in the CDR3. V was cut by 1 base and J by 7 bases, with 7 bases left in between. Germline lookup yields CDR1 SQVTM and CDR2 ANQGSEA. The CDR3 DNA is TGCAGCGTTGAAGCCGGGGTTGGCTACACCTTC. Translation: CSVEAGVGYTF.

The V gene is TRBV7-6, the J gene TRBJ2-2; 7 bases are a match to TRBD1. The germline CDR1 and CDR2 sequences are SGHVS and FNYEAQ. The CDR3 spans 16 residues. V shed 4 bases and J 0 bases; nucleotides not matched to a gene: 5. The CDR3 DNA reads as TGTGCCAGCAGCTCCCCCGGGACAGCGAACACCGGGGAGCTGTTTTTT. Its translation: CASSSPGTANTGELFF.

The V call is TRBV25-1, the J call TRBJ2-2, with 8 bases aligning to TRBD1. The V gene's germline CDR1 is MGHDK and CDR2 SYGVNS. With V trimmed by 8 bases and J by 5 bases, 10 bases remained unmatched. The CDR3 length is 15 residues. CDR3 loop: CASLFGQGDTGELFF. Written as DNA, the CDR3 is TGTGCCAGCCTATTCGGACAGGGAGATACCGGGGAGCTGTTTTTT.

The chain couples TRBV9 to TRBJ2-7, with 9 bases identical to TRBD2. J was trimmed by 1 base and V by 0 bases; bases with no gene match: 5. The CDR3 extends over 16 amino acids. The germline V gene encodes CDR1 SGDLS and CDR2 YYNGEE. The CDR3, as DNA: TGTGCCAGCAGCGTAGAGGCGGGAGGGCTGTCCTACGAGCAGTACTTC. Protein: CASSVEAGGLSYEQYF.

V usage is TRBV5-1 and J usage is TRBJ1-2, with 12 bases lining up with TRBD1. CDR1 is SGHRS and CDR2 is YFSETQ in the germline V gene. The CDR3 covers 16 residues. V was clipped by 4 bases and J by 5 bases; unmatched bases: 9. Here the CDR3 reads CASSPRDRGLGYGYTF. The CDR3 nucleotides are TGCGCCAGCAGCCCCCGGGACAGGGGGCTTGGGTATGGCTACACCTTC. The variable domain in full, with the rest retrieved from reference TRBV5-1 and TRBJ1-2, is KAGVTQTPRYLIKTRGQQVTLSCSPISGHRSVSWYQQTPGQGLQFLFEYFSETQRNKGNFPGRFSGRQFSNSRSEMNVSTLELGDSALYLCASSPRDRGLGYGYTFGSGTRLTVV.

V gene TRBV6-1 combines with J gene TRBJ1-5; D call uncertain. The CDR3 covers 16 residues. Trimming took 2 bases from V and 2 from J, leaving 13 bases between them. The germline V gene encodes CDR1 MNHNS and CDR2 SASEGT. The CDR3 DNA follows: TGTGCCAGCAGTGAAAGGAGAGGGAATGGCAATCAGCCCCAGCATTTT. Protein sequence: CASSERRGNGNQPQHF.

This sequence joins TRBV4-1 and TRBJ2-7; 8 nucleotides align to TRBD1. The CDR3 is made up of 15 amino acids. V shed 4 bases and J 0 bases; nucleotides not matched to a gene: 5. In germline, CDR1 is MGHRA, CDR2 YSYEKL. The CDR3 DNA follows: TGCGCCAGCAGCCTAGGACAGGGTCTCTCCTACGAGCAGTACTTC. This sequence encodes CASSLGQGLSYEQYF.